The clone carrying this T cell receptor beta chain was seen once. The antigen is undetermined. Amplification used 60 Vbeta primers and 13 Jbeta primers. TCRdb keeps only in-frame clones here, not all; method: immunoSEQ multiplex PCR. The sample lists roughly 150,000 clones; 55% to 85% were seen once. These data belong to a study of cytomegalovirus exposure and HLA in healthy donors. The CDR3 is 16 residues long. V lost 5 bases to trimming and J lost 5 bases, with 19 bases between them. Germline assignment: CDR1 MDHEN and CDR2 SYDVKM. General study findings and limits: One variant, a missense change in DCLRE1C, was linked in a later analysis to TCR beta V- and J-gene trimming.

The origin of this receptor is a man aged 40-49 years in good health and CMV-seronegative. Sequencing was performed on PBMCs. The J gene is TRBJ2-1, the V gene TRBV28; the D gene is possibly TRBD2 (6 bases). The CDR3 sequence is CASSQTTRGPHNEQFF. CDR3 coding DNA: TGTGCCAGCAGTCAAACGACTAGGGGCCCTCACAATGAGCAGTTCTTC.